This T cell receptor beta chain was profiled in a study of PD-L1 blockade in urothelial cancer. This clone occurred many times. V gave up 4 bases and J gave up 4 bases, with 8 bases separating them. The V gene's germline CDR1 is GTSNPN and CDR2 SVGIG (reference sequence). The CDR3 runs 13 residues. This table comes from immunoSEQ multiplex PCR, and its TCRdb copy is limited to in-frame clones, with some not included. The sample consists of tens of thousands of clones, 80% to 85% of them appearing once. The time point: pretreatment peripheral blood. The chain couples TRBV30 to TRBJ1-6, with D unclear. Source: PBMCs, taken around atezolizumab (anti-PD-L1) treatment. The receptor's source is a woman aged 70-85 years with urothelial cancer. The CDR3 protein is CAWIGEYNSPLHF. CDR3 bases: TGTGCCTGGATCGGGGAGTATAATTCACCCCTCCACTTT.